The 6 T cell receptor beta chains below were found in one sample sequenced in a study of T cell changes during pregnancy in multiple sclerosis. Method: immunoSEQ multiplex PCR; TCRdb's copy keeps in-frame clones and lacks some. In the table there are around 73,000 clones, around 92% of which are singletons. This specimen was peripheral blood, taken in the third trimester of pregnancy. The receptor source for this set is a female donor in good health, enrolled as a control in a pregnancy study.

Only one count was recorded for this clone. The chain carries TRBV28 and TRBJ1-4, with TRBD1 as a possible D gene (6 bases). The germline V gene has CDR1 MDHEN and CDR2 SYDVKM. Trimming cost V 5 bases and J 7 bases, with 14 bases left between them. The CDR3 covers 14 residues. In DNA form, the CDR3 reads TGTGCCAGCAGTCGGATGGGGGCGTTTGAAAAACTGTTTTTT. Protein product: CASSRMGAFEKLFF. Full variable domain (rest looked up from reference TRBV28 and TRBJ1-4): DVKVTQSSRYLVKRTGEKVFLECVQDMDHENMFWYRQDPGLGLRLIYFSYDVKMKEKGDIPEGYSVSREKKERFSLILESASTNQTSMYLCASSRMGAFEKLFFGSGTQLSVL.

The V and J genes are TRBV25-1 and TRBJ1-1; tentatively, D is TRBD1 (5 bases). CDR3 length: 14 residues. With 3 bases removed from V and 0 bases from J, the gap between germline ends came to 8 bases. The germline V gene has CDR1 MGHDK and CDR2 SYGVNS. The CDR3 sequence: CASSETAMNTEAFF. CDR3 in DNA: TGTGCCAGCAGTGAGACAGCTATGAACACTGAAGCTTTCTTT.

The chain employs TRBV6-5 and TRBJ2-6; 7 bases are a match to TRBD2. This CDR3 is 15 amino acids long. Germline V gene data show CDR1 as MNHEY and CDR2 as SVGAGI. Unmatched junction bases numbered 7, after V lost 8 bases and J lost 3 bases. Here the CDR3 reads CASRLGGDGANVLTF. The CDR3 DNA reads TGTGCCAGCCGGCTGGGGGGGGATGGGGCCAACGTCCTGACTTTC.

This sequence joins TRBV7-7 and TRBJ2-7; 9 bases line up with TRBD1. The trim removed 4 bases at V and 1 base at J, leaving 5 bases unmatched. Germline V lookup: CDR1 SSHAT, CDR2 FNYEAQ (reference sequence). The CDR3 consists of 15 residues. CDR3 sequence (DNA): TGTGCCAGCAGCTGGGGACAGGGCCCTTCCTACGAGCAGTACTTC. It is translated as CASSWGQGPSYEQYF.

V is TRBV7-3 and J is TRBJ2-7; tentatively, D is TRBD1 (6 bases). V lost 8 bases and J 7 bases, leaving 18 bases between the germline ends. Germline lookup yields CDR1 SGHTA and CDR2 FQGTGA. This CDR3 comprises 13 residues. The CDR3 region is CASGQGHLGEQYF. The CDR3 nucleotides read TGTGCCAGCGGGCAGGGACATCTAGGGGAGCAGTACTTC.

For this clone: This sample also contains other DNA sequences that code for the same CDR3. The chain carries TRBV19 and TRBJ1-6; no definite D call. CDR1 is LNHDA and CDR2 is SQIVND in the germline V gene (reference sequence). V lost 1 base, J lost 8 bases, and 6 bases lay in between. The CDR3 totals 13 residues. CDR3 residues: CASSIGRDSPLHF. The CDR3 nucleotides are TGTGCCAGTAGTATAGGTCGTGATTCACCCCTCCACTTT.